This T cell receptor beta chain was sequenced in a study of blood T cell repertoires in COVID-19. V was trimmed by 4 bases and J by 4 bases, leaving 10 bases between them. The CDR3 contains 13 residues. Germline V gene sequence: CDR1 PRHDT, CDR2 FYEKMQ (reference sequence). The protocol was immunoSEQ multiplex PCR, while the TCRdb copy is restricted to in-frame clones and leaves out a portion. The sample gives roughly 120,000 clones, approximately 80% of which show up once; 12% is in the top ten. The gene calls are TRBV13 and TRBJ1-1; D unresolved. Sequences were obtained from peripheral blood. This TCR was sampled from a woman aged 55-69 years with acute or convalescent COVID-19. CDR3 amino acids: CASSSDEGTEAFF. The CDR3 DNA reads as TGTGCCAGCAGCTCCGACGAGGGCACTGAAGCTTTCTTT. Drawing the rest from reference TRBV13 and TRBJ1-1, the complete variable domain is AAGVIQSPRHLIKEKRETATLKCYPIPRHDTVYWYQQGPGQDPQFLISFYEKMQSDKGSIPDRFSAQQFSDYHSELNMSSLELGDSALYFCASSSDEGTEAFFGQGTRLTVV.